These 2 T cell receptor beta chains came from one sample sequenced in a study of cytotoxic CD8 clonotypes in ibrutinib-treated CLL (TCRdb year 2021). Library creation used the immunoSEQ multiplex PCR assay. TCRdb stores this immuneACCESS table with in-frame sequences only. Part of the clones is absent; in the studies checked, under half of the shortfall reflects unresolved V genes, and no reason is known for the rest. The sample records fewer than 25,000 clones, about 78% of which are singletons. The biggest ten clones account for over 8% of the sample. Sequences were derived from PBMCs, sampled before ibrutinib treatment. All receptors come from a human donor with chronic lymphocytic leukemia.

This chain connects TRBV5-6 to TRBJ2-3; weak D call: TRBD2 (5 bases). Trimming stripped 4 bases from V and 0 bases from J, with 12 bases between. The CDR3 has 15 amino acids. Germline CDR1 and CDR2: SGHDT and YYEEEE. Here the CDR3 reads CASSPEAISTDTQYF. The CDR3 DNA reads TGTGCCAGCAGCCCGGAGGCGATTAGCACAGATACGCAGTATTTT.

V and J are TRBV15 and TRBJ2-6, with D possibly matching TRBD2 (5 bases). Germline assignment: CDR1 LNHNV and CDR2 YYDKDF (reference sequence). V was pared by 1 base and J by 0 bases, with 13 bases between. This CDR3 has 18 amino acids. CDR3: CATSRGGGSSSGANVLTF. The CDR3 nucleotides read TGTGCCACCAGCAGAGGAGGAGGATCCAGCTCTGGGGCCAACGTCCTGACTTTC.